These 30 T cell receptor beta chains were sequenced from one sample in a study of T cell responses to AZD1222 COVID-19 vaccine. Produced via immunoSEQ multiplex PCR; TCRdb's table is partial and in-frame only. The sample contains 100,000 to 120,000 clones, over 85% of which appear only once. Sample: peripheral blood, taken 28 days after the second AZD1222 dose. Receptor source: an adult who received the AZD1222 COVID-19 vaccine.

CDR3: CASSYGASGAHTQYF. In DNA, the CDR3 is TGTGCCAGCAGTTACGGGGCGAGCGGGGCACATACGCAGTATTTT. The chain is built from TRBV6-2 or TRBV6-3 and TRBJ2-3; 7 positions agree with TRBD2. The V and J ends lost 2 bases and 7 bases, in that order; junction bases with no gene match: 9. CDR1 is MNHEY, CDR2 SVGEGT, per germline. This CDR3 is 15 amino acids long.

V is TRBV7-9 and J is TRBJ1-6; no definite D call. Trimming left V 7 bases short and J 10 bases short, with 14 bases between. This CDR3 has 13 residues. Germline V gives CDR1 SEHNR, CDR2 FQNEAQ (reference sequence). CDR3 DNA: TGTGCCAGCACCGAAAGTGGCTACTCACCCCTCCACTTT. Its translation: CASTESGYSPLHF.

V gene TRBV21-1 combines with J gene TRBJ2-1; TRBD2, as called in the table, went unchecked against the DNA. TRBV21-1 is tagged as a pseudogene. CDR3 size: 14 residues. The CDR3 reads CASRRLAGYNEQFF. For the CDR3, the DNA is TGTGCCAGCAGAAGACTAGCGGGCTACAATGAGCAGTTCTTC.

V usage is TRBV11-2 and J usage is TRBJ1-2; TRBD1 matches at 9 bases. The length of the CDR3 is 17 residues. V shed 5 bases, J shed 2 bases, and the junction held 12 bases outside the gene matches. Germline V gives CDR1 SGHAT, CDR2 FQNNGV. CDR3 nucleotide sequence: TGTGCCAGCAGCGGCTTGGGGACAGGGTCAAGAAACTATGGCTACACCTTC. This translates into CASSGLGTGSRNYGYTF.

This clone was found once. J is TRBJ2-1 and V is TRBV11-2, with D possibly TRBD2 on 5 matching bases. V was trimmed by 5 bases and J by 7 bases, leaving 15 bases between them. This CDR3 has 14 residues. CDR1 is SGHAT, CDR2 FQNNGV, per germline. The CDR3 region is CASSKRAGGNEQFF. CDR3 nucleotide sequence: TGTGCCAGCAGCAAGAGGGCGGGCGGGAATGAGCAGTTCTTC.

CDR3 coding DNA: TGTGCCAGCAGTTTCCATCGACTGAAATCGAACACCGGGGAGCTGTTTTTT. Amino acids: CASSFHRLKSNTGELFF. The rearrangement joins TRBV27 to TRBJ2-2, with D hard to call. The ends were cut back, 3 bases at V and 0 bases at J, with 14 bases in the middle. CDR3 length: 17 residues. Germline CDR1 reads MNHEY; CDR2 reads SMNVEV (reference sequence).

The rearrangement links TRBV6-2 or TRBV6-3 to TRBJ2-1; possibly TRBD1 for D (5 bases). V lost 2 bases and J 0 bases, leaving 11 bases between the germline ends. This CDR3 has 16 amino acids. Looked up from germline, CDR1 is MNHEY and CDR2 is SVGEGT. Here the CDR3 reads CASSYGVDSSYNEQFF. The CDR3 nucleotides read TGTGCCAGCAGTTACGGGGTAGACAGCTCCTACAATGAGCAGTTCTTC.

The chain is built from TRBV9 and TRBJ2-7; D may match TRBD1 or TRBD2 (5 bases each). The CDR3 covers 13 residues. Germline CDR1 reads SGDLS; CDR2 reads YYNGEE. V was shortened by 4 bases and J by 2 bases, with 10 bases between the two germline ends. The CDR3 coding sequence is TGTGCCAGCAGCCCCCAGGGAGCCTACGAGCAGTACTTC. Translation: CASSPQGAYEQYF.

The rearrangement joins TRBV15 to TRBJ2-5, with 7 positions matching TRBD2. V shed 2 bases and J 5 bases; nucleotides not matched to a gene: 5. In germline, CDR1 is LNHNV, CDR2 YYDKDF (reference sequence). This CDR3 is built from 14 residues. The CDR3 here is CATSRPGGWETQYF. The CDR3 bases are TGTGCCACCAGCAGACCGGGGGGTTGGGAGACCCAGTACTTC.

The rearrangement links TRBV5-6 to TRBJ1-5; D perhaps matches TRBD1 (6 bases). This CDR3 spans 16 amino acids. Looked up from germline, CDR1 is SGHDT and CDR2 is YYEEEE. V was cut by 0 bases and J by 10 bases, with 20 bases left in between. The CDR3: CASSLAGAEGSTPQHF. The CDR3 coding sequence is TGTGCCAGCAGCTTGGCGGGGGCCGAGGGGAGTACACCCCAGCATTTT.

CDR3 DNA: TGTGCCAGCACCCGACCTCAGGGGGCGGATGACTATGGCTACACCTTC. This codes for CASTRPQGADDYGYTF. The V gene is TRBV7-2, the J gene TRBJ1-2, with 8 bases matching TRBD1. Germline values: CDR1 SGHTA, CDR2 FQGNSA. The CDR3 covers 16 residues. V lost 7 bases, J lost 3 bases, and 13 bases stayed unmatched.

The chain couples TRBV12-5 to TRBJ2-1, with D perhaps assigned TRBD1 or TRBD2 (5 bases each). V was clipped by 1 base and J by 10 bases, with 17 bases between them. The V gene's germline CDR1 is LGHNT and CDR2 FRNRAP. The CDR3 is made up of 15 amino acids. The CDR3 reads CASGLGGTATREQFF. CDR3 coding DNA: TGTGCTAGTGGTTTGGGGGGGACGGCTACACGAGAGCAGTTCTTC.

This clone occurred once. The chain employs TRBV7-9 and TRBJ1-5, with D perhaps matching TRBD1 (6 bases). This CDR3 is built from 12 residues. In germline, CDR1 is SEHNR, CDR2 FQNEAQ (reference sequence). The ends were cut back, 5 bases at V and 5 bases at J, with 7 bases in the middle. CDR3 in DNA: TGTGCCAGCAGCCGGACAGATCAGCCCCAGCATTTT. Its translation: CASSRTDQPQHF.

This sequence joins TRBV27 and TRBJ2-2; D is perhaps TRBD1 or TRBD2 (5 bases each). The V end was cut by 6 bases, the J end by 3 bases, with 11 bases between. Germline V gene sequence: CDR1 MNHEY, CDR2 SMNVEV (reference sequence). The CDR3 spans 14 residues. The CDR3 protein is CASRSGQYTGELFF. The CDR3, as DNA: TGTGCCAGCAGAAGCGGACAATACACCGGGGAGCTGTTTTTT.

CDR3 in amino acids: CASSQDLPSGTSYEQYF. The CDR3 nucleotides are TGTGCCAGCAGCCAAGATCTGCCTAGCGGAACCTCCTACGAGCAGTACTTC. The rearrangement uses TRBV4-2 and TRBJ2-7, with 7 nucleotides matching TRBD2. V lost 0 bases, J lost 0 bases, and 8 bases stayed unmatched. This CDR3 has 17 residues. The germline V gene has CDR1 LGHNA and CDR2 YNFKEQ.

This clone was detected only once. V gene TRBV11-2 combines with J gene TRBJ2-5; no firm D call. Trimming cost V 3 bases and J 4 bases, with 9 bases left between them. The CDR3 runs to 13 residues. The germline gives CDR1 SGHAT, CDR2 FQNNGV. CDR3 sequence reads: CASSFTFGETQYF. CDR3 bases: TGTGCCAGCAGCTTTACTTTTGGAGAGACCCAGTACTTC.

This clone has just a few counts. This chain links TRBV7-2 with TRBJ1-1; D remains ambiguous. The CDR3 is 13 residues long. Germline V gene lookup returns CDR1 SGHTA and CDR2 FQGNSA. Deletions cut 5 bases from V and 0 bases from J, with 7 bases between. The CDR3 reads CASSVGMNTEAFF. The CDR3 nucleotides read TGTGCCAGCAGCGTAGGCATGAACACTGAAGCTTTCTTT.

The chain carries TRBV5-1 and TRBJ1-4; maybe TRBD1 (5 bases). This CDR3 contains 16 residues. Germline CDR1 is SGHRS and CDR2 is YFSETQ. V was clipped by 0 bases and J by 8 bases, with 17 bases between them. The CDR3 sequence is CASSLDLGQGSEKLFF. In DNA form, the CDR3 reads TGCGCCAGCAGCTTGGATTTGGGCCAGGGAAGCGAAAAACTGTTTTTT. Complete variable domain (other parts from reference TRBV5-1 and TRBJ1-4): KAGVTQTPRYLIKTRGQQVTLSCSPISGHRSVSWYQQTPGQGLQFLFEYFSETQRNKGNFPGRFSGRQFSNSRSEMNVSTLELGDSALYLCASSLDLGQGSEKLFFGSGTQLSVL.

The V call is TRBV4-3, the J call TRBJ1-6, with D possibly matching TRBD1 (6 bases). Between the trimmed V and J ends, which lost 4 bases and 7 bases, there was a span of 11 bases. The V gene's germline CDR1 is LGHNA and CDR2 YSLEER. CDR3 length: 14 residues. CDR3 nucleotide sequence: TGCGCCAGCAGCCGAACAGGGCCCAATTCACCCCTCCACTTT. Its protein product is CASSRTGPNSPLHF.

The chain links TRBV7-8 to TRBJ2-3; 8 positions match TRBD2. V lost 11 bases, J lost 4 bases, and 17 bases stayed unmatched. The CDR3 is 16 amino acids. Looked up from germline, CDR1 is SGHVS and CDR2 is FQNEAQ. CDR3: CASNRGGPSNPDTQYF. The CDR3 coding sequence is TGTGCCTCAAATCGGGGGGGTCCTTCCAACCCAGATACGCAGTATTTT.

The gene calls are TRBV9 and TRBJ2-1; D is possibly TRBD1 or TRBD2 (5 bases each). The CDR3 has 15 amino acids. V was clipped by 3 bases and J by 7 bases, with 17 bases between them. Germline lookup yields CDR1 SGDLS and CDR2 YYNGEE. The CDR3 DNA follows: TGTGCCAGCAGCGAAACCGGGACGTACGGGAATGAGCAGTTCTTC. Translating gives CASSETGTYGNEQFF.

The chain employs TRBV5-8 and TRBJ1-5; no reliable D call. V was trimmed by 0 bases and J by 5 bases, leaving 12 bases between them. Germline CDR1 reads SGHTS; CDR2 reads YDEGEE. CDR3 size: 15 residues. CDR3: CASSLGVGRDQPQHF. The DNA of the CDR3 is TGTGCCAGCAGCTTGGGAGTAGGGAGGGATCAGCCCCAGCATTTT.

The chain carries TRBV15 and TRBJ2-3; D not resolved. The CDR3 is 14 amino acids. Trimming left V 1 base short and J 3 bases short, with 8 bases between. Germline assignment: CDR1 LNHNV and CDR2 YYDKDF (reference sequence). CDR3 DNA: TGTGCCACCAGCAGAGTCAGAGGTACAGATACGCAGTATTTT. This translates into CATSRVRGTDTQYF. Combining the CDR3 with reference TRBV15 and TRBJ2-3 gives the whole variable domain DAMVIQNPRYQVTQFGKPVTLSCSQTLNHNVMYWYQQKSSQAPKLLFHYYDKDFNNEADTPDNFQSRRPNTSFCFLDIRSPGLGDTAMYLCATSRVRGTDTQYFGPGTRLTVL.

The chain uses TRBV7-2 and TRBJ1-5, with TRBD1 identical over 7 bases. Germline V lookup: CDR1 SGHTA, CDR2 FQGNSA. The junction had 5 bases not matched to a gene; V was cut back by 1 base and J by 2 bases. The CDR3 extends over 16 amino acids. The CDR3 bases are TGTGCCAGCAGCTTAGTGGGAGGGGGCGGCAATCAGCCCCAGCATTTT. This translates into CASSLVGGGGNQPQHF. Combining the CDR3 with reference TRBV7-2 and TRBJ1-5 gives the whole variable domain GAGVSQSPSNKVTEKGKDVELRCDPISGHTALYWYRQSLGQGLEFLIYFQGNSAPDKSGLPSDRFSAERTGGSVSTLTIQRTQQEDSAVYLCASSLVGGGGNQPQHFGDGTRLSIL.

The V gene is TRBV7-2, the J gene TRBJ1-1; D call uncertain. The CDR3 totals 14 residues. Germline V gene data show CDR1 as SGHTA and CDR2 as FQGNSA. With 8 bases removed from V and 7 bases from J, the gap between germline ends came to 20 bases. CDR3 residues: CASLKGWSFDEAFF. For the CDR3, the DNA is TGTGCCAGCCTTAAGGGATGGTCTTTTGATGAAGCTTTCTTT.

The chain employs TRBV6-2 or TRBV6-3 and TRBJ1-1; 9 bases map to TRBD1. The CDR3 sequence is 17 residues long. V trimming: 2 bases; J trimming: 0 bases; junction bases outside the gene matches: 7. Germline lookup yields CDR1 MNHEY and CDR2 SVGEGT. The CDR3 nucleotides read TGTGCCAGCAGTTACGGGACAGGGTTCGGTATGAACACTGAAGCTTTCTTT. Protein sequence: CASSYGTGFGMNTEAFF.

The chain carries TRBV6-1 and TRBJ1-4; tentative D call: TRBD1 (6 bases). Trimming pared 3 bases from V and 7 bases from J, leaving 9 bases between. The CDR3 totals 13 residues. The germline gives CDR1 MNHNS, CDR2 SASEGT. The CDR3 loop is CASSEGASEKLFF. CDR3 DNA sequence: TGTGCCAGCAGTGAGGGGGCCAGTGAAAAACTGTTTTTT.

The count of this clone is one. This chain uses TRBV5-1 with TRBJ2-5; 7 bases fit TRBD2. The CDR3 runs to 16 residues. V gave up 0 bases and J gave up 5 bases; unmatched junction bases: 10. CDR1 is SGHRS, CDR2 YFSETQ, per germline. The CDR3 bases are TGCGCCAGCAGCTTGGTCCCGGGAGGCGTCGAGGAGACCCAGTACTTC. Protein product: CASSLVPGGVEETQYF. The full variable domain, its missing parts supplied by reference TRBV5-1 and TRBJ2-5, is KAGVTQTPRYLIKTRGQQVTLSCSPISGHRSVSWYQQTPGQGLQFLFEYFSETQRNKGNFPGRFSGRQFSNSRSEMNVSTLELGDSALYLCASSLVPGGVEETQYFGPGTRLLVL.

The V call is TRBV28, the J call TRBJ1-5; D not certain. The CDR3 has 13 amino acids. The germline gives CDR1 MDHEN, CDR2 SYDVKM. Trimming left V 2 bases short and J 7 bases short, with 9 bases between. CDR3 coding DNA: TGTGCCAGCAGTTTACCCGGGAGGCAGCCCCAGCATTTT. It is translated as CASSLPGRQPQHF.

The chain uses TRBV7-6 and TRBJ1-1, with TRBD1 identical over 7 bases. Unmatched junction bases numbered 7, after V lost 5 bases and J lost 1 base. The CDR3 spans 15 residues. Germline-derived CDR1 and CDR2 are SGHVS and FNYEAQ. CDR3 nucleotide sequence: TGTGCCAGCAGCCTACGAGGACAGGCGAACACTGAAGCTTTCTTT. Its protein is CASSLRGQANTEAFF.